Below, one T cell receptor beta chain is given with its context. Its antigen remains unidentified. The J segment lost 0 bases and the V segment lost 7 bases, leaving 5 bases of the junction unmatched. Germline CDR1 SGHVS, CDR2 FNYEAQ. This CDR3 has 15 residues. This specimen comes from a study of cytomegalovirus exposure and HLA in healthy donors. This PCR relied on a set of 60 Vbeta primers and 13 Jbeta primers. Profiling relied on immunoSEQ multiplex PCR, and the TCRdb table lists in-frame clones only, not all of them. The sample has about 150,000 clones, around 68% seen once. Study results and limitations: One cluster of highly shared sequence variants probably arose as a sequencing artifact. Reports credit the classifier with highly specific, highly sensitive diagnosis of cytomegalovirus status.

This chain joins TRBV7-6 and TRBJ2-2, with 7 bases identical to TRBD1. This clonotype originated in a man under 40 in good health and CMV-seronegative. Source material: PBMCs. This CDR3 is CASTRQGSNTGELFF. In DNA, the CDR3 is TGTGCCAGCACTCGACAGGGATCGAACACCGGGGAGCTGTTTTTT.